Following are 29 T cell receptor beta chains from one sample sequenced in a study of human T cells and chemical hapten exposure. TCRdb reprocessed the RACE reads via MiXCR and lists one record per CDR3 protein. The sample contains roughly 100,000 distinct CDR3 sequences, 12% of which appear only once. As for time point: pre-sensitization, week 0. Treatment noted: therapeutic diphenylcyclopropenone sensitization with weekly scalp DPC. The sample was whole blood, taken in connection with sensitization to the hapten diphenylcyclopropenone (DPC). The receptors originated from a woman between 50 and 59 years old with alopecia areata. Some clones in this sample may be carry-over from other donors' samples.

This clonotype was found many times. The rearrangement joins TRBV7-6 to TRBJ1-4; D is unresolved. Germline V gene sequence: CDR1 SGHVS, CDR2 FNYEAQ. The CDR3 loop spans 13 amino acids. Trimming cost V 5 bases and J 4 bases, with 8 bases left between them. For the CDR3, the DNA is TGTGCCAGCAGCCCCCGGATTAATGAAAAACTGTTTTTT. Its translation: CASSPRINEKLFF.

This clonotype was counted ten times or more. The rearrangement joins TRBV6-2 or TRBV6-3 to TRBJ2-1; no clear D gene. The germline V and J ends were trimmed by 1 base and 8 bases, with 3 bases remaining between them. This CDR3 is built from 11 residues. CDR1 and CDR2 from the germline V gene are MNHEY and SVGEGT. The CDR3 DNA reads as TGTGCCAGCAGTTACTTCGATGAGCAGTTCTTC. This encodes CASSYFDEQFF.

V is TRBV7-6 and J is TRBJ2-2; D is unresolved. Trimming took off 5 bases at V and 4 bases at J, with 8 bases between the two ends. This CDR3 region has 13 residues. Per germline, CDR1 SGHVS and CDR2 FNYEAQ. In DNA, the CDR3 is TGTGCCAGCAGCACCAGTAGCACCGGGGAGCTGTTTTTT. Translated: CASSTSSTGELFF.

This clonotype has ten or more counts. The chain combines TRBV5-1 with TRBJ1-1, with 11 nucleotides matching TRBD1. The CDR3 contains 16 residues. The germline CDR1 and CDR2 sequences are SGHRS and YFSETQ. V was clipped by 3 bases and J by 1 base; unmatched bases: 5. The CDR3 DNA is TGCGCCAGCAGCTGGGACAGGGGGAGTTCGAACACTGAAGCTTTCTTT. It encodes CASSWDRGSSNTEAFF.

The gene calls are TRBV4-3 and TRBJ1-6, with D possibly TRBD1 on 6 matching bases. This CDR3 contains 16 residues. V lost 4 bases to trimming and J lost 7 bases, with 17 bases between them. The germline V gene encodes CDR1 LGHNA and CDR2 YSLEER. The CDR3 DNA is TGCGCCAGCAGCCTTCTTCGGGGCAGGGGAAATTCACCCCTCCACTTT. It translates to CASSLLRGRGNSPLHF.

The chain's CDR3 is CASSLPESQPGTEAFF. The CDR3, as DNA: TGTGCCAGCAGCTTACCCGAAAGTCAGCCGGGCACTGAAGCTTTCTTT. V gene TRBV7-9 combines with J gene TRBJ1-1; D uncertain. This CDR3 is built from 16 residues. Germline CDR1 reads SEHNR; CDR2 reads FQNEAQ (reference sequence). The germline V and J ends were trimmed by 2 bases and 4 bases, with 17 bases remaining between them.

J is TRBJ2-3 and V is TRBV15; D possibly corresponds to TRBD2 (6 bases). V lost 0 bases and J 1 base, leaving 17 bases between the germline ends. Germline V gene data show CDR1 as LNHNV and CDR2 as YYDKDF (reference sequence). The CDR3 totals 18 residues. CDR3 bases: TGTGCCACCAGCAGAGACTTTATTCGGAGGGGCCGCACAGATACGCAGTATTTT. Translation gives CATSRDFIRRGRTDTQYF.

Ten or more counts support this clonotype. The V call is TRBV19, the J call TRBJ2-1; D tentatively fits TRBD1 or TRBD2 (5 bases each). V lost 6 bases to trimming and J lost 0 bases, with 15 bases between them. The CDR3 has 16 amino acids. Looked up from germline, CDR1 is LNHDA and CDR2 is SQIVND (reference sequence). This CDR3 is CASRERGPFSYNEQFF. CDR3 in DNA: TGTGCCAGTAGGGAGAGGGGCCCTTTCTCCTACAATGAGCAGTTCTTC.

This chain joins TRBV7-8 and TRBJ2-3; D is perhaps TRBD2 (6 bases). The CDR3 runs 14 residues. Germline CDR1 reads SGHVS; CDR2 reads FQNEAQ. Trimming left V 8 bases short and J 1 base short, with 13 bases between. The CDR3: CASAHPGGTDTQYF. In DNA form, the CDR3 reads TGTGCCAGCGCGCATCCGGGGGGCACAGATACGCAGTATTTT.

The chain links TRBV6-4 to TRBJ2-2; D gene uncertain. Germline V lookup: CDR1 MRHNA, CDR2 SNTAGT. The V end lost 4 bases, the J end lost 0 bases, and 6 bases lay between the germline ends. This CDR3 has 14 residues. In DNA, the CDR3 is TGTGCCAGCAGTGTGGGTCCGAACACCGGGGAGCTGTTTTTT. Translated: CASSVGPNTGELFF.

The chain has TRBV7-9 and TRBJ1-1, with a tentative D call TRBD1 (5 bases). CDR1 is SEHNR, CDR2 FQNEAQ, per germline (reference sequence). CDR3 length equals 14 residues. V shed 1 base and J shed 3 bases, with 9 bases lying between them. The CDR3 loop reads CASSLGLGDTEAFF. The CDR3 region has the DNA TGTGCCAGCAGCTTAGGACTGGGGGACACTGAAGCTTTCTTT.

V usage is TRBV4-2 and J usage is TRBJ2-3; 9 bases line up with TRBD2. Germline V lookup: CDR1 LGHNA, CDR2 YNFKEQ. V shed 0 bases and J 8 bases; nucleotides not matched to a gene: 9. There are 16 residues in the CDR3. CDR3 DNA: TGTGCCAGCAGCCAAGATTGGCGGGAGGGCCCGAGTACGCAGTATTTT. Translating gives CASSQDWREGPSTQYF.

This CDR3 reads CSAQGAGANVLTF. The CDR3 region has the DNA TGCAGTGCTCAGGGGGCTGGGGCCAACGTCCTGACTTTC. V usage is TRBV20-1 and J usage is TRBJ2-6, with 7 bases that match TRBD1. Germline-derived CDR1 and CDR2 are DFQATT and SNEGSKA (reference sequence). The V segment lost 5 bases and the J segment 2 bases; nucleotides outside the gene matches: 0. The CDR3 covers 13 residues.

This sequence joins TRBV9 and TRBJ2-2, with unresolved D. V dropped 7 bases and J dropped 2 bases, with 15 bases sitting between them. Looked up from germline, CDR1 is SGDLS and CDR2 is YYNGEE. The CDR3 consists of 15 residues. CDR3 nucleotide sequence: TGTGCCAGCGCCAGTCCTGGCCTCAACACCGGGGAGCTGTTTTTT. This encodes CASASPGLNTGELFF. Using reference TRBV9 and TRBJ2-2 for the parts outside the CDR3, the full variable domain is DSGVTQTPKHLITATGQRVTLRCSPRSGDLSVYWYQQSLDQGLQFLIQYYNGEERAKGNILERFSAQQFPDLHSELNLSSLELGDSALYFCASASPGLNTGELFFGEGSRLTVL.

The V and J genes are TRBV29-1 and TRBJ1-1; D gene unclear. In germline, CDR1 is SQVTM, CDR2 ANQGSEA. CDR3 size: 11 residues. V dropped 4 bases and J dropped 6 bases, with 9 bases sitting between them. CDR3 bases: TGCAGCGTTGGGAAACTGCCTGAAGCTTTCTTT. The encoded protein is CSVGKLPEAFF.

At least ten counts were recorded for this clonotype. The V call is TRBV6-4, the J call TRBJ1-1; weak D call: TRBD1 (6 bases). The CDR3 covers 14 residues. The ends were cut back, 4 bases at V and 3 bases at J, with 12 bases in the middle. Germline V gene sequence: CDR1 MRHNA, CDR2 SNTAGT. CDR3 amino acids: CASSVKGEDTEAFF. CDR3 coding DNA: TGTGCCAGCAGTGTCAAGGGGGAGGACACTGAAGCTTTCTTT.

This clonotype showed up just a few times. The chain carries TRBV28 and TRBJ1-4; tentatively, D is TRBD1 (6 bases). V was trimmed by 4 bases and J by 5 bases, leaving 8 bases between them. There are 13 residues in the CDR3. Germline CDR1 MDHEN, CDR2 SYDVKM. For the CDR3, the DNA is TGTGCCAGCAGTTCACAGGGAAATGAAAAACTGTTTTTT. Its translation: CASSSQGNEKLFF.

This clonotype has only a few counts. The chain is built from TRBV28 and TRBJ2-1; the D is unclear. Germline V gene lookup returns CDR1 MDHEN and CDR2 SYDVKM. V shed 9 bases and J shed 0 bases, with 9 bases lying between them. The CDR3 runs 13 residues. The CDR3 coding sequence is TGTGCCAGTGGACGGACCTCCTACAATGAGCAGTTCTTC. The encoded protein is CASGRTSYNEQFF.

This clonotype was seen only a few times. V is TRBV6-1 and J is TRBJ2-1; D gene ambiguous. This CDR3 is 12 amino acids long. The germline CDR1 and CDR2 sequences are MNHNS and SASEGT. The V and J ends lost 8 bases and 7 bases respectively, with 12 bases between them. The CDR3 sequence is CASSTHGNEQFF. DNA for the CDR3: TGTGCCAGCTCGACTCACGGGAATGAGCAGTTCTTC.

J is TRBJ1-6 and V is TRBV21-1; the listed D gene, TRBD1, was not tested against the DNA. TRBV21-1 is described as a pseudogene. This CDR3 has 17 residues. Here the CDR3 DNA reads TGTGCCAGCAGCGTTCGACCCGGTCGGCACTATAATTCACCCCTCCACTTT. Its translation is CASSVRPGRHYNSPLHF.

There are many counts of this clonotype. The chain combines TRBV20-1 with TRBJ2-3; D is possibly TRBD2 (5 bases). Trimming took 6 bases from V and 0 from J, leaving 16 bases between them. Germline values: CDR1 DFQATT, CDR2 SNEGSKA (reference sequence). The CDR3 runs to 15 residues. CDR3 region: CSAIHRGTSTDTQYF. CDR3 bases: TGCAGTGCCATCCACCGGGGTACTAGCACAGATACGCAGTATTTT.

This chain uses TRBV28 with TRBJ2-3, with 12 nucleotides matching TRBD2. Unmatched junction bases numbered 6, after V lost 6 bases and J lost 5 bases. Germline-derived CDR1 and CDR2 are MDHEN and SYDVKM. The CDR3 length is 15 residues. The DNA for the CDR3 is TGTGCCAGCAGGACTAGCGGGAGATTGGGAGATACGCAGTATTTT. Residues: CASRTSGRLGDTQYF. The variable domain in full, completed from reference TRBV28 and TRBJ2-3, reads DVKVTQSSRYLVKRTGEKVFLECVQDMDHENMFWYRQDPGLGLRLIYFSYDVKMKEKGDIPEGYSVSREKKERFSLILESASTNQTSMYLCASRTSGRLGDTQYFGPGTRLTVL.

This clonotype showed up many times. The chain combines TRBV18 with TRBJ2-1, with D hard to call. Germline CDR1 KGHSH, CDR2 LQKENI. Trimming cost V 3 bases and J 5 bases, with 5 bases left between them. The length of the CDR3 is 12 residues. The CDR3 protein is CASSPRNNEQFF. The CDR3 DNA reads TGTGCCAGCTCACCCCGTAACAATGAGCAGTTCTTC.

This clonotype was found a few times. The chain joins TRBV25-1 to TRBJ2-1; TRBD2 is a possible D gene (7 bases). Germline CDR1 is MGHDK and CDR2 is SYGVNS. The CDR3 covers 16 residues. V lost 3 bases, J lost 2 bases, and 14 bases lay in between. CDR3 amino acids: CASSDKGGGPYNEQFF. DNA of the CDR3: TGTGCCAGCAGTGACAAAGGGGGGGGCCCCTACAATGAGCAGTTCTTC.

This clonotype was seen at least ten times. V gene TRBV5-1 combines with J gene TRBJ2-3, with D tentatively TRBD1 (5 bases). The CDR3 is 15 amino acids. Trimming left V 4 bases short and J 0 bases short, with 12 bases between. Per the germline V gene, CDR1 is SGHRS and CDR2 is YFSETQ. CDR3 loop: CASSHGQISTDTQYF. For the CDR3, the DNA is TGCGCCAGCAGCCACGGACAAATCAGCACAGATACGCAGTATTTT. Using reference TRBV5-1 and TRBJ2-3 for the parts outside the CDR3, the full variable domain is KAGVTQTPRYLIKTRGQQVTLSCSPISGHRSVSWYQQTPGQGLQFLFEYFSETQRNKGNFPGRFSGRQFSNSRSEMNVSTLELGDSALYLCASSHGQISTDTQYFGPGTRLTVL.

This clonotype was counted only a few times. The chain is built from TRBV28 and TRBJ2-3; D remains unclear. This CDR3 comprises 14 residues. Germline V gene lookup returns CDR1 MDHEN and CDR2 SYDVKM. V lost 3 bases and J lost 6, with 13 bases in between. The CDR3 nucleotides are TGTGCCAGCAGTTTCACCTCTCGGCCTGATACGCAGTATTTT. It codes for CASSFTSRPDTQYF.

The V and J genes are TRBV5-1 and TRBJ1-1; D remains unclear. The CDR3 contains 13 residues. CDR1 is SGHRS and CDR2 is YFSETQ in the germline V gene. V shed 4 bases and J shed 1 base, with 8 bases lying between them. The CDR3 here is CASSLAPNTEAFF. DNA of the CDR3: TGCGCCAGCAGCCTCGCGCCGAACACTGAAGCTTTCTTT. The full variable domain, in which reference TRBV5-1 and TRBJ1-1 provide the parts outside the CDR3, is KAGVTQTPRYLIKTRGQQVTLSCSPISGHRSVSWYQQTPGQGLQFLFEYFSETQRNKGNFPGRFSGRQFSNSRSEMNVSTLELGDSALYLCASSLAPNTEAFFGQGTRLTVV.

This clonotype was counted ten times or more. CDR3 protein: CASSFYQQETQYF. The CDR3 region has the DNA TGTGCCAGCAGTTTTTACCAGCAAGAGACCCAGTACTTC. This chain joins TRBV27 and TRBJ2-5; D is uncertain. The CDR3 covers 13 residues. Trimming removed 3 bases from V and 2 bases from J, with 7 bases in between. Looked up from germline, CDR1 is MNHEY and CDR2 is SMNVEV (reference sequence).

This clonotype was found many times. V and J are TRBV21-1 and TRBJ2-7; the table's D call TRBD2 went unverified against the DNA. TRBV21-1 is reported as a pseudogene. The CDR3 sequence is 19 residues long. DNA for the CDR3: TGTGCCAGCAGCAAAGAACTTACGGGAGGGATCTTAGGAGCCTACGAGCAGTACTTC. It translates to CASSKELTGGILGAYEQYF.